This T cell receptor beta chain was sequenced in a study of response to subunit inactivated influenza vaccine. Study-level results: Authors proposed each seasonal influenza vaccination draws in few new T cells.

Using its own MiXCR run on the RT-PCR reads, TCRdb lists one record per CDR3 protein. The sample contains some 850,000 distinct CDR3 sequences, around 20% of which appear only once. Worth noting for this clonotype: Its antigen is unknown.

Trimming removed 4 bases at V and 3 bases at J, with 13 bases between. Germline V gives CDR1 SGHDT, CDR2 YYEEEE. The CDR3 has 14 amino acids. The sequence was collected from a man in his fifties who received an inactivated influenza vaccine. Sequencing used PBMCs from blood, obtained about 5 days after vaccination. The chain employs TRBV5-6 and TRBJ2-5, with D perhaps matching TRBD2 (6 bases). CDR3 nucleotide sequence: TGTGCCAGCAGCCACTGGGAGGCAGAAGAGACCCAGTACTTC. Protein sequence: CASSHWEAEETQYF.